The clone carrying this T cell receptor beta chain appeared a few times. Its antigen remains unidentified. The same CDR3 arises from other DNA sequences in this sample as well. Libraries were prepared by immunoSEQ multiplex PCR; TCRdb keeps only in-frame clonotypes and omits some of them. The sample lists millions of clones, around 96% occurring once. The sample belongs to a study of shared clonotypes between healthy human individuals. Study details: Those who served as donors were two women and a few men between the ages of 18 and 49. Whole-study results and caveats: Lower generation probabilities were found for non-shared clonotypes than for those shared by all four donors.

The V segment lost 7 bases and the J segment 2 bases; nucleotides outside the gene matches: 6. The germline gives CDR1 LNHDA, CDR2 SQIVND (reference sequence). CDR3 length: 14 residues. Naive CD8 cells were CD45RO-negative, positively selected for CCR7, excluding terminally differentiated effector memory CD45RA+ cells. Recent acute infections and vaccinations were absent in the healthy HIV-negative adult donors. V usage is TRBV19 and J usage is TRBJ2-7; TRBD1 matches at 9 bases. The specimen sequenced was naive CD8+ T cells sorted from blood. This clonotype was obtained from a man younger than 35 in good health. CDR3 bases: TGTGCCAGTACCCCGGGACAGGGTCCCTACGAGCAGTACTTC. It encodes CASTPGQGPYEQYF.